One and the same sample provided the 28 T cell receptor beta chains below, sequenced in a study of cytomegalovirus exposure and HLA in healthy donors. Assay used: immunoSEQ multiplex PCR; TCRdb lists only in-frame clones, some missing. The sample contains more than 250,000 clones, more than 80% of which appear only once. Sequencing input: PBMCs. The receptors derive from a woman under 30 in good health and CMV-seronegative.

V usage is TRBV6-1 and J usage is TRBJ2-7, with 9 bases aligning to TRBD1. The V segment lost 4 bases and the J segment 4 bases; nucleotides outside the gene matches: 5. Per germline, CDR1 MNHNS and CDR2 SASEGT. The CDR3 runs 14 residues. Here the CDR3 DNA reads TGTGCCAGCAGTGGTTGGACAGGGGTGTACGAGCAGTACTTC. This codes for CASSGWTGVYEQYF.

The V and J genes are TRBV6-5 and TRBJ2-5, with a possible D match to TRBD2 (6 bases). The CDR3 spans 11 residues. Germline CDR1 and CDR2: MNHEY and SVGAGI. V was clipped by 10 bases and J by 5 bases, with 11 bases between them. CDR3 DNA sequence: TGTGCCACCGGGGGTTGGGAGACCCAGTACTTC. Translation: CATGGWETQYF.

The J gene is TRBJ2-7, the V gene TRBV28, with 9 bases identical to TRBD2. V lost 6 bases, J lost 3 bases, and 9 bases stayed unmatched. This CDR3 is 15 amino acids long. Germline CDR1 reads MDHEN; CDR2 reads SYDVKM. This CDR3 is CASRQTSGRLYEQYF. CDR3 sequence (DNA): TGTGCCAGCAGACAGACTAGCGGTCGCCTCTACGAGCAGTACTTC.

This chain joins TRBV2 and TRBJ1-3, with D perhaps matching TRBD1 (6 bases). Trimming cost V 6 bases and J 3 bases, with 9 bases left between them. This CDR3 comprises 13 residues. CDR1 and CDR2 (germline): SNHLY, FYNNEI. CDR3 DNA: TGTGCCAGCAGACAGGGTAGTGGAAACACCATATATTTT. Protein product: CASRQGSGNTIYF.

This clone was recorded once. This chain links TRBV18 with TRBJ2-5; tentative D call: TRBD2 (7 bases). Germline V gene lookup returns CDR1 KGHSH and CDR2 LQKENI. The CDR3 length is 17 residues. Deletions cut 1 base from V and 0 bases from J, with 15 bases between. CDR3 DNA: TGTGCCAGCTCACCACTCAGGGGACTAACACACCAAGAGACCCAGTACTTC. Translating it yields CASSPLRGLTHQETQYF.

The gene calls are TRBV11-3 and TRBJ2-7; 13 bases are shared with TRBD2. V trimming: 5 bases; J trimming: 5 bases; junction bases outside the gene matches: 12. The CDR3 length is 17 residues. Germline V gives CDR1 SGHNT, CDR2 YENEEA. CDR3 in amino acids: CASSNGLAGDGSDEQYF. CDR3 coding DNA: TGTGCCAGCAGCAACGGACTAGCGGGAGATGGGAGCGACGAGCAGTACTTC.

This clone was detected once. The chain joins TRBV11-2 to TRBJ2-5; possibly TRBD1 for D (6 bases). Germline loops: CDR1 SGHAT, CDR2 FQNNGV. The CDR3 has 15 residues. V lost 5 bases and J lost 0, with 13 bases in between. The chain's CDR3 is CASSTGQTYQETQYF. DNA of the CDR3: TGTGCCAGCAGCACTGGACAGACGTACCAAGAGACCCAGTACTTC.

V usage is TRBV19 and J usage is TRBJ1-4, with 7 bases fitting TRBD1. CDR1 and CDR2 (germline): LNHDA, SQIVND (reference sequence). CDR3 length: 17 amino acids. With 5 bases clipped from V and 5 bases from J, the junction kept 14 bases outside the gene matches. CDR3 coding DNA: TGTGCCAGTAGTCTTGAGTTCACGGGACAGTCAAATGAAAAACTGTTTTTT. This translates into CASSLEFTGQSNEKLFF.

This clone was seen only a few times. The chain has TRBV6-5 and TRBJ2-1, with D perhaps matching TRBD2 (6 bases). Trimming stripped 7 bases from V and 3 bases from J, with 16 bases between. This CDR3 contains 15 residues. Germline V lookup: CDR1 MNHEY, CDR2 SVGAGI. Here the CDR3 reads CASTPRREYYNEQFF. The CDR3 nucleotides are TGTGCCAGCACCCCTCGGAGGGAGTACTACAATGAGCAGTTCTTC.

The rearrangement links TRBV7-2 to TRBJ2-7; 7 bases are shared with TRBD2. The CDR3 loop spans 16 amino acids. J was trimmed by 1 base and V by 5 bases; bases with no gene match: 11. In germline, CDR1 is SGHTA, CDR2 FQGNSA. The CDR3 loop is CASSPSSSGNSYEQYF. The CDR3 bases are TGTGCCAGCAGCCCTAGTTCCAGCGGGAATTCCTACGAGCAGTACTTC.

The chain employs TRBV11-2 and TRBJ2-1, with D possibly TRBD2 on 6 matching bases. This CDR3 has 15 residues. Trimming pared 0 bases from V and 6 bases from J, leaving 12 bases between. Germline V CDR1 and CDR2: SGHAT, FQNNGV. The CDR3 loop is CASSLDRQGGNEQFF. The CDR3 nucleotides read TGTGCCAGCAGCTTAGATCGGCAGGGAGGCAATGAGCAGTTCTTC.

This clone has more than one count but fewer than ten. This chain connects TRBV7-6 to TRBJ2-7; 12 bases line up with TRBD1. In germline, CDR1 is SGHVS, CDR2 FNYEAQ. The J segment lost 5 bases and the V segment lost 5 bases, leaving 13 bases of the junction unmatched. The CDR3 runs to 17 residues. CDR3 bases: TGTGCCAGCAGCCTCTACCCTGGGGGACAGGGGGCAGACGAGCAGTACTTC. It translates to CASSLYPGGQGADEQYF.

This clone occurred once. The chain combines TRBV5-4 with TRBJ1-2; 7 bases map to TRBD1. Germline V gene sequence: CDR1 SGHNT, CDR2 YYREEE (reference sequence). There are 17 residues in the CDR3. Trimming cost V 5 bases and J 4 bases; bases outside gene matches: 17. CDR3 sequence: CASRPGTARYLTYGYTF. The CDR3 nucleotides are TGTGCCAGCAGGCCCGGGACAGCCCGTTATCTGACCTATGGCTACACCTTC.

The chain has TRBV6-5 and TRBJ1-1; tentative D call: TRBD1 (5 bases). Germline CDR1 MNHEY, CDR2 SVGAGI. This CDR3 is built from 15 residues. Deletions cut 2 bases from V and 2 bases from J, with 12 bases between. CDR3 region: CASSYRVTENTEAFF. The CDR3 nucleotides read TGTGCCAGCAGTTACAGAGTGACAGAAAACACTGAAGCTTTCTTT.

This chain joins TRBV29-1 and TRBJ2-2, with TRBD2 matching over 7 bases. CDR3 size: 15 residues. V lost 5 bases to trimming and J lost 2 bases; unmatched junction nucleotides: 8. Germline V gene sequence: CDR1 SQVTM, CDR2 ANQGSEA. Here the CDR3 reads CSVLSGTTNTGELFF. For the CDR3, the DNA is TGCAGCGTTCTAAGCGGGACTACTAACACCGGGGAGCTGTTTTTT.

The chain carries TRBV18 and TRBJ1-5; 7 nucleotides agree with TRBD1. In germline, CDR1 is KGHSH, CDR2 LQKENI. After removal of 4 bases from V and 0 bases from J, the junction contained 9 bases not matched to a gene. This CDR3 is 17 amino acids long. The CDR3 nucleotides are TGTGCCAGCTCACGAGACAGGGCCGTATATAGCAATCAGCCCCAGCATTTT. Amino acids: CASSRDRAVYSNQPQHF.

V and J are TRBV4-1 and TRBJ2-5; D is perhaps TRBD2 (6 bases). Trimming shortened V by 0 bases and J by 4 bases, and 6 bases separated the two germline ends. Germline values: CDR1 MGHRA, CDR2 YSYEKL. The CDR3 consists of 13 residues. CDR3 amino acids: CASSQERGETQYF. The DNA for the CDR3 is TGCGCCAGCAGCCAAGAGCGGGGAGAGACCCAGTACTTC.

V gene TRBV15 combines with J gene TRBJ2-1; D gene unclear. Germline CDR1 reads LNHNV; CDR2 reads YYDKDF (reference sequence). The CDR3 sequence is 13 residues long. The V end lost 0 bases, the J end lost 9 bases, and 9 bases lay between the germline ends. The CDR3 spells CATSRDRVGEQFF. For the CDR3, the DNA is TGTGCCACCAGCAGAGATCGGGTGGGTGAGCAGTTCTTC.

The J gene is TRBJ1-5, the V gene TRBV4-1; 8 bases match TRBD1. In germline, CDR1 is MGHRA, CDR2 YSYEKL. The CDR3 is 16 residues long. V lost 0 bases to trimming and J lost 2 bases; unmatched junction nucleotides: 3. The CDR3 DNA reads as TGCGCCAGCAGCCAAGAACCGGGACAGGGCAATCAGCCCCAGCATTTT. Its translation is CASSQEPGQGNQPQHF.

V and J are TRBV6-6 and TRBJ1-5, with D unclear. V lost 0 bases and J lost 6, with 12 bases in between. Germline CDR1 reads MNHNY; CDR2 reads SVGAGI (reference sequence). This CDR3 spans 15 amino acids. The CDR3 sequence: CASSYSSEGGQPQHF. For the CDR3, the DNA is TGTGCCAGCAGTTACTCGAGTGAGGGTGGTCAGCCCCAGCATTTT.

The CDR3: CASSPSWGLAGAGELFF. The CDR3 DNA is TGTGCCAGCAGCCCATCCTGGGGACTAGCGGGAGCGGGGGAGCTGTTTTTT. V is TRBV7-9 and J is TRBJ2-2; 14 nucleotides align to TRBD2. Germline V CDR1 and CDR2: SEHNR, FQNEAQ (reference sequence). V shed 5 bases and J 8 bases; nucleotides not matched to a gene: 10. The CDR3 length is 17 residues. The variable domain in full, with the rest retrieved from reference TRBV7-9 and TRBJ2-2, is DTGVSQNPRHKITKRGQNVTFRCDPISEHNRLYWYRQTLGQGPEFLTYFQNEAQLEKSRLLSDRFSAERPKGSFSTLEIQRTEQGDSAMYLCASSPSWGLAGAGELFFGEGSRLTVL.

This rearrangement joins TRBV27 to TRBJ2-6; D possibly corresponds to TRBD1 (6 bases). From germline, CDR1 is MNHEY and CDR2 SMNVEV (reference sequence). Trimming removed 0 bases from V and 1 base from J, with 7 bases in between. This CDR3 is built from 16 residues. The CDR3 nucleotides read TGTGCCAGCAGTTTATCGCAGGGGTCTGGGGCCAACGTCCTGACTTTC. It is translated as CASSLSQGSGANVLTF.

The table lists this clone with a count of one. The chain uses TRBV28 and TRBJ1-5, with D perhaps matching TRBD1 (5 bases). Germline V gives CDR1 MDHEN, CDR2 SYDVKM. V was clipped by 6 bases and J by 6 bases, with 9 bases between them. This CDR3 has 12 residues. The DNA for the CDR3 is TGTGCCAGCAGCGGAGGGGTTCAGCCCCAGCATTTT. As protein: CASSGGVQPQHF.

The V call is TRBV19, the J call TRBJ2-6; TRBD1 agrees at 10 bases. The V gene end was trimmed by 3 bases and the J gene end by 4 bases; junction bases not matched to a gene: 6. This CDR3 has 17 amino acids. Germline V CDR1 and CDR2: LNHDA, SQIVND (reference sequence). Written as DNA, the CDR3 is TGTGCCAGTAGTATCCTCGGGACAGGGGACGGGGCCAACGTCCTGACTTTC. Encoded protein: CASSILGTGDGANVLTF.

The chain has TRBV4-1 and TRBJ1-1; D is unresolved. The CDR3 runs to 14 residues. CDR1 MGHRA and CDR2 YSYEKL come from the germline V gene. V gave up 4 bases and J gave up 7 bases, with 16 bases separating them. CDR3 DNA sequence: TGCGCCAGCAGCCCCTTACTCTTTGGAGGTGAAGCTTTCTTT. Translation: CASSPLLFGGEAFF.

This clone was seen just once. This rearrangement joins TRBV11-2 to TRBJ2-3; the match to TRBD1 covers 8 bases. Germline CDR1 reads SGHAT; CDR2 reads FQNNGV. V shed 5 bases and J 1 base; nucleotides not matched to a gene: 14. This CDR3 has 18 amino acids. Written as DNA, the CDR3 is TGTGCCAGCAGCCCGTCCTGGACAGGGACAATTGGCACAGATACGCAGTATTTT. Encoded protein: CASSPSWTGTIGTDTQYF.

The sample holds one count of this clone. The gene calls are TRBV4-1 and TRBJ2-2, with 10 bases lining up with TRBD2. Germline V CDR1 and CDR2: MGHRA, YSYEKL. CDR3 length: 14 residues. V lost 8 bases, J lost 5 bases, and 5 bases stayed unmatched. CDR3 residues: CASAIAGGTGELFF. In nucleotides, the CDR3 is TGCGCCAGCGCCATAGCGGGAGGAACCGGGGAGCTGTTTTTT.

The chain links TRBV6-5 to TRBJ2-7; TRBD1 aligns across 8 bases. Germline V CDR1 and CDR2: MNHEY, SVGAGI. This CDR3 spans 14 amino acids. V lost 0 bases to trimming and J lost 7 bases; unmatched junction nucleotides: 5. CDR3 loop: CASSYSFTGGEQYF. CDR3 DNA sequence: TGTGCCAGCAGTTACTCGTTTACAGGGGGTGAGCAGTACTTC.